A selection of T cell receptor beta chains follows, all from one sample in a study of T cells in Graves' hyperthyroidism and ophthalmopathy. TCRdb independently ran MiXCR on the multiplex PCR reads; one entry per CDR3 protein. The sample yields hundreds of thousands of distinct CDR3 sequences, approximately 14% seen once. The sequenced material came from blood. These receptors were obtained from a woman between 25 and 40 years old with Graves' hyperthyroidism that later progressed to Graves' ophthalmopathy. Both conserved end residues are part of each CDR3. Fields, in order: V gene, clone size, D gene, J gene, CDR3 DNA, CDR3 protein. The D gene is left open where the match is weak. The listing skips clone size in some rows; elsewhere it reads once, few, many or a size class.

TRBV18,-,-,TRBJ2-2,TGTGCCAGCTCACGACAGGAAAGCGCGAACACCGGGGAGCTGTTTTTT,CASSRQESANTGELFF
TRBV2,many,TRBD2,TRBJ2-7,TGTGCCAGCATGGGACTAGCGTACGAGCAGTACTTC,CASMGLAYEQYF
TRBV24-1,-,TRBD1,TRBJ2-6,TGTGCCACCAGTGGTCCCCCCGGGACAGGGGATAGAACTGGGGCCAACGTCCTGACTTTC,CATSGPPGTGDRTGANVLTF
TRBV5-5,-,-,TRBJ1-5,TGTGCCAGCAGCTTCCTTTCCATACAGGGAAATCAGCCCCAGCATTTT,CASSFLSIQGNQPQHF
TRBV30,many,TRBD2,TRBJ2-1,TGTGCCTGGAGTAGACTAGCGAGGGAGCAGTTCTTC,CAWSRLAREQFF
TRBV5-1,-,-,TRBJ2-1,TGCGCCAGCAGCTTCCAACAGGGCGGATCCTACAATGAGCAGTTCTTC,CASSFQQGGSYNEQFF
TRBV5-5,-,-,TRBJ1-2,TGTGCCAGCGCAGGGGAAGGCTACACCTTC,CASAGEGYTF
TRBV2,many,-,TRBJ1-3,TGTGCCAGGGGCGCGGGGTCTGGAAACACCATATATTTT,CARGAGSGNTIYF
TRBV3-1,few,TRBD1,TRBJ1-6,TGTGCCAGCAGCCAAGAGGGACAGTATAATTCACCCCTCCACTTT,CASSQEGQYNSPLHF
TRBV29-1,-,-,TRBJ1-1,TGCAGCGTTGAGGGCGTGAACACTGAAGCTTTCTTT,CSVEGVNTEAFF
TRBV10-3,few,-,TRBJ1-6,TGTGCCATCAGTGAGTTCTCGGGCGGGAATTCACCCCTCCACTTT,CAISEFSGGNSPLHF
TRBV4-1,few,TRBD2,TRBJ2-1,TGCGCCAGCAGCCAAGCCCGACTAGCGGGTAAATACAATGAGCAGTTCTTC,CASSQARLAGKYNEQFF
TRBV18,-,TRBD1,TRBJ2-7,TGTGCCAGCTCACCACAGGACAGGGGTTACGAGCAGTACTTC,CASSPQDRGYEQYF
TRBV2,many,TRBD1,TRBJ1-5,TGTGCCAGCTGCGATGGGACAGATAGCAATCAGCCCCAGCATTTT,CASCDGTDSNQPQHF
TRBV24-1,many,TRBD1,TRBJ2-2,TGTGCCACCAGTCTTGGACAGGGGAACACCGGGGAGCTGTTTTTT,CATSLGQGNTGELFF
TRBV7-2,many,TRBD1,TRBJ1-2,TGTGCCAGCAGCCCGAAGCCGGTGGGACAGGGTAGCTATGGCTACACCTTC,CASSPKPVGQGSYGYTF
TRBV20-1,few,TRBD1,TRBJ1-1,TGCAGTGCTGCGGATCCGGGACAGGGGAACACTGAAGCCTTCTTT,CSAADPGQGNTEAFF
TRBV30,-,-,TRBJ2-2,TGTGCCTGGATGGGAGACCGGGACTTAAACACCGGGGAGCTGTTTTTT,CAWMGDRDLNTGELFF
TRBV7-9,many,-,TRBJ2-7,TGTGCCAGCAGTTCTACCGGACAGAGCTCCTACGAGCAGTACTTC,CASSSTGQSSYEQYF
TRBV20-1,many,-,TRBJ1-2,TGCAGTGCTGGGTCTAACTATGGCTACACCTTC,CSAGSNYGYTF
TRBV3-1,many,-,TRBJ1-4,TGTGCCAGCAGAACCGGGACGGAAAATGAAAAACTGTTTTTT,CASRTGTENEKLFF
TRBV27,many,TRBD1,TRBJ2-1,TGTGCCAGCAGTTTATTGGGGACAGGGCTCTCTGAGCAGTTCTTC,CASSLLGTGLSEQFF
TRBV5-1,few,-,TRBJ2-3,TGCGCCAGCAGCTTGTCACAGCCGTACACAGATACGCAGTATTTT,CASSLSQPYTDTQYF
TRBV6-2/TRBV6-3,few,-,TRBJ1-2,TGTGCCAGCACCATGACAAGTGGTAACTATGGCTACACCTTC,CASTMTSGNYGYTF
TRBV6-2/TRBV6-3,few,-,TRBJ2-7,TGTGCCAGCAGTTACTCGCCCAGGGAATACGAGCAGTACTTC,CASSYSPREYEQYF
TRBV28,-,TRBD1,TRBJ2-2,TGTGCCAGCAGTCTCGCCGACAGGGGGCATACCGGGGAGCTGTTTTTT,CASSLADRGHTGELFF
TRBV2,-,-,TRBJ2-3,TGTGCCAGCAGCCAAGTCCCAGACCCAGATACGCAGTATTTT,CASSQVPDPDTQYF
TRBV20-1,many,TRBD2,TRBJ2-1,TGCAGTGCTCCCCAACTAGCGGGAGGGCACAATGAGCAGTTCTTC,CSAPQLAGGHNEQFF
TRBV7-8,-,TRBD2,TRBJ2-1,TGTGCCAGCAGCCCCGGGGGTAGCGGGAGCCCCTCCTACAATGAGCAGTTCTTC,CASSPGGSGSPSYNEQFF
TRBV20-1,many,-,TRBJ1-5,TGCAGTGCGGCTACAGGGAATCAGCCCCAGCATTTT,CSAATGNQPQHF
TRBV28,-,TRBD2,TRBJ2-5,TGTGCCAGCAGTCCCCCACTAGCGGGAGCACGAGAGACCCAGTACTTC,CASSPPLAGARETQYF
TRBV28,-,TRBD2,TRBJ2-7,TGTGCCAGCTGGAGCGGGAGGCTCTACGAGCAGTACTTC,CASWSGRLYEQYF
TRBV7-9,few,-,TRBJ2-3,TGTGCCAGCAGCACACTAACCGGGAGCGTAGGCACAGATACGCAGTATTTT,CASSTLTGSVGTDTQYF
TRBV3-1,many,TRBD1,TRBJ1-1,TGTGCCAGCAGCCTGCGGGACAGGAACACTGAAGCTTTCTTT,CASSLRDRNTEAFF
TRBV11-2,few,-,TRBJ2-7,TGTGCCAGCAGCCCAACTCCAGCTCAGCAGTACTTC,CASSPTPAQQYF
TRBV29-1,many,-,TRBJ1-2,TGCAGCGTTGATGGGAGTGGGATTAACTATGGCTACACCTTC,CSVDGSGINYGYTF
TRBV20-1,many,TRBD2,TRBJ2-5,TGCAGTGCTAGAGATGGTAGCGGGAGATCAGAGACCCAGTACTTC,CSARDGSGRSETQYF
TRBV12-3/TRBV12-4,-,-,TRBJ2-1,TGTGCCAGCAGCCCCGGGGGCGTACGTGAGCAGTTCTTC,CASSPGGVREQFF
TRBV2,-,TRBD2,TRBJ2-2,TGTGCCAGCATCGCCGCCGGGGAACTAGCGGGAGAGGCCGGGGAGCTGTTTTTT,CASIAAGELAGEAGELFF
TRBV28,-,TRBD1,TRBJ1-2,TGTGCCAGCACTGCTTCCGGGACAGGAACTTGGGGGTACACCTTC,CASTASGTGTWGYTF
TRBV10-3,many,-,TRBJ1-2,TGTGCCATCAGTGATCGGTTCTATGGCTACACCTTC,CAISDRFYGYTF
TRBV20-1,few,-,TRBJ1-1,TGCAGTGCTAGTGTCGGCGGGGGAAACACTGAAGCTTTCTTT,CSASVGGGNTEAFF
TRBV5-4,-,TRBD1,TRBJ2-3,TGTGCCACTCACACAGGGGGCTGGGCAGATACGCAGTATTTT,CATHTGGWADTQYF
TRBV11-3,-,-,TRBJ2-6,TGTGCCAGCAGCTTGGATTTCTCTGGGGCCAACGTCCTGACTTTC,CASSLDFSGANVLTF
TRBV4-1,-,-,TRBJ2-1,TGCGCCAGCAGCCAAGTGGGGTCCTACAATGAGCAGTTCTTC,CASSQVGSYNEQFF
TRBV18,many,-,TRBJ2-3,TGTGCCACGCGACCGGGAGAAGCAGATACGCAGTATTTT,CATRPGEADTQYF
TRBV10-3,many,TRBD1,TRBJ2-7,TGTGCCATCAACAAGGGACAGGGAAGATACGAGCAGTACTTC,CAINKGQGRYEQYF
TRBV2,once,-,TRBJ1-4,TGTGCCAGCAGCTCACAGACTGAAGCAACTAATGAAAAACTGTTTTTT,CASSSQTEATNEKLFF
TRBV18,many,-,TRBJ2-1,TGTGCCAGCTCACCACTTCGCGGGGATGAGCAGTTCTTC,CASSPLRGDEQFF
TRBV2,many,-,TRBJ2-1,TGTGCCAGCAGTGGGGGGACATTGGCCGAGCAGTTCTTC,CASSGGTLAEQFF
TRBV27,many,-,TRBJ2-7,TGTGCCAGCGGTATCTCCTACGAGCAGTACTTC,CASGISYEQYF
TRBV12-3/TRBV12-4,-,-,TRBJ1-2,TGTGCCAGCAGTTTCCCGGATGGAGGCTACACCTTC,CASSFPDGGYTF